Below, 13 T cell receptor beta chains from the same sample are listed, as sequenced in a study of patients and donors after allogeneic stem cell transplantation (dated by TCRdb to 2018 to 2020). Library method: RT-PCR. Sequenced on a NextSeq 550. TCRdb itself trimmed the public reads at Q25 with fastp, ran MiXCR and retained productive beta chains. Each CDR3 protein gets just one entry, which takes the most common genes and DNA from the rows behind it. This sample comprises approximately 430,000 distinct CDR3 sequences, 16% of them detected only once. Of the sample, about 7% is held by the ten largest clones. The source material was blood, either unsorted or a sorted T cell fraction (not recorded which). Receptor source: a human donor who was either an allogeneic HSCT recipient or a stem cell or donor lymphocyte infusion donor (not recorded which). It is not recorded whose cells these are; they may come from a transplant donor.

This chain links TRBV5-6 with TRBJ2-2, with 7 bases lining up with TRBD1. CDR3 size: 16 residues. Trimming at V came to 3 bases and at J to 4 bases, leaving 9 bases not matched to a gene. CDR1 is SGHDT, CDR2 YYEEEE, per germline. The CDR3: CASSSLGQKGTGELFF. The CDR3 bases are TGTGCCAGCAGCTCCCTGGGACAGAAGGGCACCGGGGAGCTGTTTTTT.

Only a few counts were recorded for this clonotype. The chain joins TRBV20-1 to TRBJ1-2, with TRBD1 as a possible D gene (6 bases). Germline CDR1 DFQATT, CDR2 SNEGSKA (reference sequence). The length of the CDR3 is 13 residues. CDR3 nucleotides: TGCAGCGGGGGGCTCCCGTCAGCTCGTGGCTACACCTTC. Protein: CSGGLPSARGYTF.

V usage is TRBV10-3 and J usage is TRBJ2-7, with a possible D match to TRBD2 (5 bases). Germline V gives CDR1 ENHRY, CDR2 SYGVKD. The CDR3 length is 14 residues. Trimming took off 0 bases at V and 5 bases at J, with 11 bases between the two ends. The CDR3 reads CAISESGDFDEQYF. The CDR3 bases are TGTGCCATCAGTGAGTCCGGGGATTTCGACGAGCAGTACTTC.

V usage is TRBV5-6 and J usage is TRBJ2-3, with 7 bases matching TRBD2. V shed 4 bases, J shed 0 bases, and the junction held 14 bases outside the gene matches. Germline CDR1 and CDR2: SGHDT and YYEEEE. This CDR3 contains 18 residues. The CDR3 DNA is TGTGCCAGCAGCCACCTAAACGGACCAGCGGGAAGCACAGATACGCAGTATTTT. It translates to CASSHLNGPAGSTDTQYF.

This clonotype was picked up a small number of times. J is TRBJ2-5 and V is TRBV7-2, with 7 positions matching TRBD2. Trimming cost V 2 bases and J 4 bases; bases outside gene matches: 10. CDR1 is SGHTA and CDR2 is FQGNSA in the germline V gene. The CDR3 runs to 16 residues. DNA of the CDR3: TGTGCCAGCAGCTTACAACTAGCGCTTAGAGCAGAGACCCAGTACTTC. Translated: CASSLQLALRAETQYF.

The CDR3 nucleotides read TGTGCCAGCAGCCAAGGGGATGGAAACACCATATATTTT. Protein sequence: CASSQGDGNTIYF. The J gene is TRBJ1-3, the V gene TRBV3-1, with D hard to call. The CDR3 runs 13 residues. The V and J ends lost 1 base and 3 bases respectively, with 4 bases between them. CDR1 and CDR2 from the germline V gene are LGHDT and YNNKEL (reference sequence).

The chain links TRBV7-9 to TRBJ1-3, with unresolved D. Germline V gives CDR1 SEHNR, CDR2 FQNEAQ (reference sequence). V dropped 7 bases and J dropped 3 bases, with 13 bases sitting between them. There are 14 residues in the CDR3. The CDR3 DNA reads TGTGCCAGCACCGCCGGTATAGGTGGAAACACCATATATTTT. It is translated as CASTAGIGGNTIYF. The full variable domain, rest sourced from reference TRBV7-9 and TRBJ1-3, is DTGVSQNPRHKITKRGQNVTFRCDPISEHNRLYWYRQTLGQGPEFLTYFQNEAQLEKSRLLSDRFSAERPKGSFSTLEIQRTEQGDSAMYLCASTAGIGGNTIYFGEGSWLTVV.

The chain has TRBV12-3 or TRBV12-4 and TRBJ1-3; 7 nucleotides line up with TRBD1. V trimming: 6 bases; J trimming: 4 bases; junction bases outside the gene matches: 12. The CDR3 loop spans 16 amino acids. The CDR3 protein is CASSQYEGARGNTIYF. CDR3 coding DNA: TGTGCCAGCAGCCAGTACGAGGGGGCGCGGGGAAACACCATATATTTT.

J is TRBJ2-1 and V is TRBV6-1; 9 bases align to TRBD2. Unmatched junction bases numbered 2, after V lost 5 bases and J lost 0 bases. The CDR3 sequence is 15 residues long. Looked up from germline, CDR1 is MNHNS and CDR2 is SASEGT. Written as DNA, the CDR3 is TGTGCCAGCAGTAAACTAGCGGGCTCCTACAATGAGCAGTTCTTC. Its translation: CASSKLAGSYNEQFF.

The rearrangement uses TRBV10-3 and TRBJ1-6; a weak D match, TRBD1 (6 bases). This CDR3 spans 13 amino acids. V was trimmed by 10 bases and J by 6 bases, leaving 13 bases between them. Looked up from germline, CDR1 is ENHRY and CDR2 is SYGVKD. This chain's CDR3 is CATNLDSNSPLHF. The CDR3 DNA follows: TGTGCCACCAACCTGGACAGTAATTCACCCCTCCACTTT.

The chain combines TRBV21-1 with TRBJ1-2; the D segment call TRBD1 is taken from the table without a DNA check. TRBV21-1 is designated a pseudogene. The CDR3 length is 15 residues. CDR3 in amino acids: CASSKVDQGSYGYTF. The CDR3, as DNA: TGTGCCAGCAGCAAAGTTGACCAGGGATCATATGGCTACACCTTC.

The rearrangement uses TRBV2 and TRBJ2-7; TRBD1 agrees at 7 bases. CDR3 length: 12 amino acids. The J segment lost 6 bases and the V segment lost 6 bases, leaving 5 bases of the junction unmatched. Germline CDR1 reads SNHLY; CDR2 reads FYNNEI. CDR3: CASSQQGREQYF. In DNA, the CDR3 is TGTGCCAGCAGCCAACAGGGGCGCGAGCAGTACTTC.

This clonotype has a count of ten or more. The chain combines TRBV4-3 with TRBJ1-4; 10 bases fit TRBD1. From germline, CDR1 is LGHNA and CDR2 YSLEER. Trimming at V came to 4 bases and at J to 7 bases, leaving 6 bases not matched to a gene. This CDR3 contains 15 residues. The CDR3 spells CASSRSGTGVEKLFF. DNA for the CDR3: TGCGCCAGCAGCCGTTCCGGGACAGGGGTTGAAAAACTGTTTTTT.